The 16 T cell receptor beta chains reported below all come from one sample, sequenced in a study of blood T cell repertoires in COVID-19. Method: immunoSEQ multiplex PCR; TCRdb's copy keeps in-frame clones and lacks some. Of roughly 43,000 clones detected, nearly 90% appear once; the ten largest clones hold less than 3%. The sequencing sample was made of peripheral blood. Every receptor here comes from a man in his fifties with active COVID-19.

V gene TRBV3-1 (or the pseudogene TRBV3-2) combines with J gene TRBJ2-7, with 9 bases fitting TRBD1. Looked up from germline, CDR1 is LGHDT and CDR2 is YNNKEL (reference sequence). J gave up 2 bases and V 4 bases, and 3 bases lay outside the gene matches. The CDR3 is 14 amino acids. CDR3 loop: CASSPGQGPYEQYF. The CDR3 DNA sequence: TGTGCCAGCAGCCCGGGACAGGGCCCCTACGAGCAGTACTTC.

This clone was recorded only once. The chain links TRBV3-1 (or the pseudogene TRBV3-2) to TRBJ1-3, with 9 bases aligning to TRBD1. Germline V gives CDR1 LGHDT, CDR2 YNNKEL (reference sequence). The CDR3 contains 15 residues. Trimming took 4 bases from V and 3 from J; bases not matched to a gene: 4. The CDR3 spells CASSPQGASGNTIYF. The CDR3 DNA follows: TGTGCCAGCAGCCCACAGGGGGCTAGTGGAAACACCATATATTTT.

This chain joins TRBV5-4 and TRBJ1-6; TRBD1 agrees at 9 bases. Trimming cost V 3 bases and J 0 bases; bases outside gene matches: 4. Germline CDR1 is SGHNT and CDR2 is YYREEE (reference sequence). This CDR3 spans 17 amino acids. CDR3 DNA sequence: TGTGCCAGCAGCTGGTCGGACAGGGGCTCCTATAATTCACCCCTCCACTTT. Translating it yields CASSWSDRGSYNSPLHF.

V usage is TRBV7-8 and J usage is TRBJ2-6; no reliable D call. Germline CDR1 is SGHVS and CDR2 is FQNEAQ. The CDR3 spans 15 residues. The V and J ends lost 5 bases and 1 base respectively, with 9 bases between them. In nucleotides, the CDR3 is TGTGCCAGCAGCCAGTGGAGATCTGGGGCCAACGTCCTGACTTTC. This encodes CASSQWRSGANVLTF.

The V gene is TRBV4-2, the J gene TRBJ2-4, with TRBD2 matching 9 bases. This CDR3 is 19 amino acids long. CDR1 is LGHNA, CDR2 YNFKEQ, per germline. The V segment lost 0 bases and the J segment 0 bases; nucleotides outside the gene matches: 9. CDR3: CASSQDPAGGLLAKNIQYF. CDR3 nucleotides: TGTGCCAGCAGCCAAGACCCAGCGGGGGGCCTCCTAGCCAAAAACATTCAGTACTTC.

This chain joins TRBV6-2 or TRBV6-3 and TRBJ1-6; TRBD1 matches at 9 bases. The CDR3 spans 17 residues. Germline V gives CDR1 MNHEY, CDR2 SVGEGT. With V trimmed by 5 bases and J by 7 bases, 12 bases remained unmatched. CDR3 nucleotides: TGTGCCAGCAGTGGACGGGACAGGGAAGGAGGCAATTCACCCCTCCACTTT. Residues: CASSGRDREGGNSPLHF.

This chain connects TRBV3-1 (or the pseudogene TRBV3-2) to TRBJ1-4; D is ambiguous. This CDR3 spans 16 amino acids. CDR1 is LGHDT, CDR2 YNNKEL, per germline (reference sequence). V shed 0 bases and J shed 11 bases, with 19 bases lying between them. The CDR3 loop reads CASSQELKLILWKLFF. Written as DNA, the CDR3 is TGTGCCAGCAGCCAAGAGTTAAAGCTTATCCTGTGGAAACTGTTTTTT.

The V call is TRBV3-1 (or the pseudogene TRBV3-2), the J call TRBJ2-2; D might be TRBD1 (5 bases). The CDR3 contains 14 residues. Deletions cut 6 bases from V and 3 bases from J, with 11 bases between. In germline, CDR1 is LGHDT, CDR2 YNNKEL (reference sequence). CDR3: CASRQFRDTGELFF. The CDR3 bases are TGTGCCAGCAGGCAATTCAGGGACACCGGGGAGCTGTTTTTT.

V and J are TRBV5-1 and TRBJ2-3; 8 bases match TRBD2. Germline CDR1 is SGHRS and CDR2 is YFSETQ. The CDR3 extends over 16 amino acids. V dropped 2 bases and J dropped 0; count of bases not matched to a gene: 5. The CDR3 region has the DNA TGCGCCAGCAGCTTACGGGGGGGCCGGAGCACAGATACGCAGTATTTT. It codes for CASSLRGGRSTDTQYF.

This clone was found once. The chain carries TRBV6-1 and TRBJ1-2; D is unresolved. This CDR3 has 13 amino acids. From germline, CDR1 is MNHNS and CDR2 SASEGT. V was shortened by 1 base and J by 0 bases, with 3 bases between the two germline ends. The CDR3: CASSEVANYGYTF. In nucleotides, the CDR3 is TGTGCCAGCAGTGAAGTAGCTAACTATGGCTACACCTTC.

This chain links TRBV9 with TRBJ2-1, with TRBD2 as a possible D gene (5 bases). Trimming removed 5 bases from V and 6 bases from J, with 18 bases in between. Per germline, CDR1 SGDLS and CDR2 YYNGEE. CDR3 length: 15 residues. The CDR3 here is CASSPWTGPTNEQFF. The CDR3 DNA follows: TGTGCCAGCAGTCCCTGGACTGGGCCGACCAATGAGCAGTTCTTC.

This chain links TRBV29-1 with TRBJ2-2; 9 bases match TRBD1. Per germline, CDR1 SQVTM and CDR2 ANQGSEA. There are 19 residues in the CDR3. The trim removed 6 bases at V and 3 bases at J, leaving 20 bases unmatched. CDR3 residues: CSVPPHPSHRGQDTGELFF. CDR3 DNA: TGCAGCGTACCCCCACACCCCTCTCACAGGGGGCAGGACACCGGGGAGCTGTTTTTT.

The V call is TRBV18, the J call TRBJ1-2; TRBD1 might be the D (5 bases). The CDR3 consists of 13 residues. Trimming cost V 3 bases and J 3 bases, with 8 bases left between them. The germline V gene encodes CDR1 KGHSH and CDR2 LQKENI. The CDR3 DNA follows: TGTGCCAGCTCACCGGGGGAGGACTATGGCTACACCTTC. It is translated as CASSPGEDYGYTF. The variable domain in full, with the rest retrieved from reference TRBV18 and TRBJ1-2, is NAGVMQNPRHLVRRRGQEARLRCSPMKGHSHVYWYRQLPEEGLKFMVYLQKENIIDESGMPKERFSAEFPKEGPSILRIQQVVRGDSAAYFCASSPGEDYGYTFGSGTRLTVV.

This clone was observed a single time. The CDR3 is CASSLRTGKDNEQFF. As DNA, the CDR3 is TGTGCCAGCAGCCTACGGACAGGGAAGGACAATGAGCAGTTCTTC. The chain has TRBV7-3 and TRBJ2-1; 8 positions match TRBD1. This CDR3 contains 15 residues. Germline CDR1 is SGHTA and CDR2 is FQGTGA. V was pared by 5 bases and J by 5 bases, with 8 bases of the junction left unmatched.

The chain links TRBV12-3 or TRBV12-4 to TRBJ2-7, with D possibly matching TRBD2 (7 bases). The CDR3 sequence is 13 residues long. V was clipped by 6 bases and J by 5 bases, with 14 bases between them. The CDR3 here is CASRQGTIDEQYF. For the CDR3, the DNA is TGTGCCAGCAGGCAGGGGACTATCGACGAGCAGTACTTC.

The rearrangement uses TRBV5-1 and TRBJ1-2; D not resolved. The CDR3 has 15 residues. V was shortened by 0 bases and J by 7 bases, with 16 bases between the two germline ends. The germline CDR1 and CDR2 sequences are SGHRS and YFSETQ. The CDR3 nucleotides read TGCGCCAGCAGCTTGGCGGCGGCGTCCCTCTCTGGCTACACCTTC. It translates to CASSLAAASLSGYTF. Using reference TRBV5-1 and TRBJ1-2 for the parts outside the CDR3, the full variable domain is KAGVTQTPRYLIKTRGQQVTLSCSPISGHRSVSWYQQTPGQGLQFLFEYFSETQRNKGNFPGRFSGRQFSNSRSEMNVSTLELGDSALYLCASSLAAASLSGYTFGSGTRLTVV.